These 4 T cell receptor beta chains share one sample of origin, sequenced in a study of blood T cell repertoires in COVID-19. The method was immunoSEQ multiplex PCR; TCRdb's version includes in-frame clones alone and lacks a portion of them. The sample yields tens of thousands of clones, 90% seen once. Sequencing input: peripheral blood. The receptors were sampled from a human donor in a cohort sampled during active COVID-19.

The chain is built from TRBV5-6 and TRBJ2-7; 13 bases line up with TRBD2. The CDR3 is made up of 17 amino acids. CDR1 and CDR2 from the germline V gene are SGHDT and YYEEEE. Germline trimming cut 4 bases from V and 5 bases from J; bases unmatched to any gene: 12. The CDR3 region is CASSRRETSGGAHEQYF. The CDR3 DNA reads TGTGCCAGCAGCCGCCGGGAAACTAGCGGGGGGGCCCACGAGCAGTACTTC.

V usage is TRBV6-1 and J usage is TRBJ2-7, with TRBD1 identical over 12 bases. This CDR3 is 15 amino acids long. Trimming cost V 1 base and J 3 bases; bases outside gene matches: 1. Per germline, CDR1 MNHNS and CDR2 SASEGT. CDR3 residues: CASSEGDRGRYEQYF. The CDR3 DNA sequence: TGTGCCAGCAGTGAAGGGGACAGGGGGCGCTACGAGCAGTACTTC.

Turning to this clone: Additional DNA sequences in this sample encode the identical CDR3. The V call is TRBV29-1, the J call TRBJ2-3, with D possibly being TRBD1 (5 bases). Looked up from germline, CDR1 is SQVTM and CDR2 is ANQGSEA. V gave up 6 bases and J gave up 1 base, with 17 bases separating them. The CDR3 loop spans 15 amino acids. CDR3: CSVSRGTGGTDTQYF. The CDR3 nucleotides read TGCAGCGTCTCAAGGGGCACAGGCGGCACAGATACGCAGTATTTT.

About this clone: One end of the junction varies from germline; a read error may be responsible. V and J are TRBV6-6 and TRBJ1-2; 8 bases map to TRBD1. CDR1 is MNHNY and CDR2 is SVGAGI in the germline V gene (reference sequence). The CDR3 spans 12 residues. As DNA, the CDR3 is TGTGCCAGCAGTTCCCTAGGGAGGACAGGGTCGTTC. This encodes CASSSLGRTGSF.